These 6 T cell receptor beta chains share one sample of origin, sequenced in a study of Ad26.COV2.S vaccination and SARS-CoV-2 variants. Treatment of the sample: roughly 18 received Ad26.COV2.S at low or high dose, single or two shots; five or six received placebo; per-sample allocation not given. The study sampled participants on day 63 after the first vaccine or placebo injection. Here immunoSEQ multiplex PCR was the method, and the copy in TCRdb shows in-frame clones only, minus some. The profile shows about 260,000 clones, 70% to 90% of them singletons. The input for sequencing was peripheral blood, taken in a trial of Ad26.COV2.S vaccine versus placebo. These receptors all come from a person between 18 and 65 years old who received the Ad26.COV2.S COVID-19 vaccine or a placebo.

The CDR3 is CASSPNSLMNTEAFF. CDR3 nucleotide sequence: TGCGCCAGCAGCCCAAATAGTCTCATGAACACTGAAGCTTTCTTT. This chain joins TRBV5-1 and TRBJ1-1, with D unclear. CDR3 size: 15 residues. V was shortened by 4 bases and J by 0 bases, with 13 bases between the two germline ends. Germline CDR1 and CDR2: SGHRS and YFSETQ.

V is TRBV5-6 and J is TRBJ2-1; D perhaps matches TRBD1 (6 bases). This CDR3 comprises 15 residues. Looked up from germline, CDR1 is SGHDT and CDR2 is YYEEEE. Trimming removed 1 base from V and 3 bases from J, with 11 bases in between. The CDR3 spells CASSLPSTGYNEQFF. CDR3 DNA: TGTGCCAGCAGCTTGCCCTCGACAGGCTACAATGAGCAGTTCTTC.

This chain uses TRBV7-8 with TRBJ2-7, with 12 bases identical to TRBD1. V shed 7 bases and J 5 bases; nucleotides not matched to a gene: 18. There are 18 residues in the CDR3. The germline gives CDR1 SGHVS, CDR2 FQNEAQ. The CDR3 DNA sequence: TGTGCCAGCACCAGGGACAGGGGGCGCGTGACTAGGATAAACGAGCAGTACTTC. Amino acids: CASTRDRGRVTRINEQYF.

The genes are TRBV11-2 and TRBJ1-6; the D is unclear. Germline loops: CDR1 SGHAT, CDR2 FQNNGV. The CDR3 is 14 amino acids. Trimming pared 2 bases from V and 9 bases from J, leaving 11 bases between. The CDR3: CASSLFTGGSPLHF. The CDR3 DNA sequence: TGTGCCAGCAGCTTATTTACTGGCGGTTCACCCCTCCACTTT.

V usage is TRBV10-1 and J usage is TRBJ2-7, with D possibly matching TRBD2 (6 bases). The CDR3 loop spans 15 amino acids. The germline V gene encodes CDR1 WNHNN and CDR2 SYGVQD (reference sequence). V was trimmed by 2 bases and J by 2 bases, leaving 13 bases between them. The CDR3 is CASSEVGDWTYEQYF. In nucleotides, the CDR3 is TGCGCCAGCAGTGAGGTTGGGGACTGGACCTACGAGCAGTACTTC.

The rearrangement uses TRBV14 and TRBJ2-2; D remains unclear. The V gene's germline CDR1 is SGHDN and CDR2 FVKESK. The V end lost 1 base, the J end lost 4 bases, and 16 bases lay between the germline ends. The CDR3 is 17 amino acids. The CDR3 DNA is TGTGCCAGCAGCCAAGGGGTCATCCCACTGTCCACCGGGGAGCTGTTTTTT. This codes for CASSQGVIPLSTGELFF.